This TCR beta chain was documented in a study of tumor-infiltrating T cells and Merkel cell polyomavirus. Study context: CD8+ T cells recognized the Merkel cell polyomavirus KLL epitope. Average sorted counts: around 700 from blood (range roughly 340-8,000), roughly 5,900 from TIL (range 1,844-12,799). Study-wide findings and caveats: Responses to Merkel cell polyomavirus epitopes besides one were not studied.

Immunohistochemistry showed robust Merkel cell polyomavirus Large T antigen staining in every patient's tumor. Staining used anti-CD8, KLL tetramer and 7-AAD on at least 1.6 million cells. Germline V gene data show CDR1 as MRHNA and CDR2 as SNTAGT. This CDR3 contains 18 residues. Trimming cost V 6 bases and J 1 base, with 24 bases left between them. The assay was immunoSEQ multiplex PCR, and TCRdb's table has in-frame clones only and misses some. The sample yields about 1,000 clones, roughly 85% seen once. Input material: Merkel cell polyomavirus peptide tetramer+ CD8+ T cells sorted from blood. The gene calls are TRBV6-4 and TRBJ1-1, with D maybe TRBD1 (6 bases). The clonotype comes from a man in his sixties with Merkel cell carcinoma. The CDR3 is CASSSIRGRGSSNTEAFF. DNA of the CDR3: TGTGCCAGCAGCTCCATCAGGGGACGGGGTTCGTCGAACACTGAAGCTTTCTTT.